This T cell receptor beta chain was recorded in a study of T cells in Graves' hyperthyroidism and ophthalmopathy. General study points: Ophthalmopathy was identified by the model a median roughly 6.5 months ahead of onset.

Germline V lookup: CDR1 SGHTA, CDR2 FQGNSA. The ends lost 4 bases at V and 6 bases at J; junction bases unmatched: 10. The CDR3 length is 16 residues. This clonotype was counted at least ten times. Its specificity is not known. Amplification of TCR beta CDR3 regions was performed using RNA transcripts as template. RT-PCR in the first round (using the HTBI primer set) targeted the TCR CDR3. Via MiXCR, TCRdb re-called the multiplex PCR reads, giving one row per CDR3 protein. The data hold roughly 290,000 distinct CDR3 sequences, with about 17% observed a single time. The sequence was collected from a woman in her sixties with Graves' ophthalmopathy. This chain joins TRBV7-2 and TRBJ2-7; TRBD1 agrees at 12 bases. The sequencing input was blood. CDR3 DNA: TGTGCCAGCAGCTCTCAGGGTGGGACAGGGGGCGTCGAGCAGTACTTC. Its protein product is CASSSQGGTGGVEQYF.